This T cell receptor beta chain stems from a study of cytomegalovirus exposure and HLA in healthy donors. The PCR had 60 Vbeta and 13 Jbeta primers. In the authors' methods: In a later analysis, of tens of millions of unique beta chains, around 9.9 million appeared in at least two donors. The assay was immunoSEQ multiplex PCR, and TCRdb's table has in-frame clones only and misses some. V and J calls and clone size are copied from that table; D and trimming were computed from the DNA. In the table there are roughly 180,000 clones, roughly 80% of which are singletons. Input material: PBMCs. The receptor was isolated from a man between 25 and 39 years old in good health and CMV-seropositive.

The CDR3 reads CASSQGGGGGADTQYF. CDR3 coding DNA: TGTGCCAGCAGCCAGGGGGGGGGCGGGGGGGCAGATACGCAGTATTTT. The V call is TRBV4-2, the J call TRBJ2-3, with TRBD2 matching over 9 bases. The germline CDR1 and CDR2 sequences are LGHNA and YNFKEQ. V was pared by 3 bases and J by 4 bases, with 8 bases of the junction left unmatched. CDR3 length: 16 residues.